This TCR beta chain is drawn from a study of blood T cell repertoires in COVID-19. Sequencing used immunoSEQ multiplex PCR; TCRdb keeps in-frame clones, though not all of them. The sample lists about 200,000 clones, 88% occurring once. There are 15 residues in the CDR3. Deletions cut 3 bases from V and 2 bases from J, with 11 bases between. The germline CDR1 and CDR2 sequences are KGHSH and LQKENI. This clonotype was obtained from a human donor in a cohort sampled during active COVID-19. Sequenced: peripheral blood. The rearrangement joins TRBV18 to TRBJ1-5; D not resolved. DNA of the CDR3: TGTGCCAGCTCACCGCGGTGGGAGGGCAATCAGCCCCAGCATTTT. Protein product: CASSPRWEGNQPQHF.